This is a list of T cell receptor beta chains from one sample in a study of long-term antiretroviral therapy in people with HIV. Libraries were prepared by immunoSEQ multiplex PCR; TCRdb keeps only in-frame clonotypes and omits some of them. The data hold about 25,000 clones, with 80% to 95% observed a single time. Specimen: unsorted PBMCs, collected 7.6 years after starting antiretroviral therapy. The origin of the receptors is a woman in her 40s with HIV. Both conserved end residues are part of each CDR3. The order of the fields is V gene, J gene, D gene, clone size, CDR3 protein, CDR3 DNA. D genes are given only for firm matches. Some rows mark clone size as missing; the rest say once, few, many or name a class of expanded clone.

>TRBV6-6|TRBJ2-7|TRBD1|.
CASRQQGKDHLYF
TGTGCCAGCAGGCAACAGGGGAAAGATCACCTGTACTTC
>TRBV7-7|TRBJ2-5|TRBD2|.
CASSVSGTSGGETQYF
TGTGCTAGCAGCGTTTCCGGGACTAGCGGGGGCGAGACCCAGTACTTC
>TRBV7-2|TRBJ1-6|.|once
CASSLALSGFYNSPLHF
TGTGCCAGCAGCTTAGCGCTGTCCGGTTTCTATAATTCACCCCTCCACTTT
>TRBV7-2|TRBJ1-1|TRBD1|.
CASSPRQGLNTEAFF
TGTGCCAGCAGCCCCCGACAGGGATTGAACACTGAAGCTTTCTTT
>TRBV5-6|TRBJ1-1|.|.
CASSLAVTEAFF
TGTGCCAGCAGCTTGGCGGTTACTGAAGCTTTCTTT
>TRBV27|TRBJ1-1|.|.
CASSLSKDLRPGAEAFF
TGTGCCAGCAGTTTATCGAAGGACTTAAGGCCAGGCGCTGAAGCTTTCTTT
>TRBV27|TRBJ1-3|.|once
CASRGQTGNTIYF
TGTGCCAGTCGGGGGCAAACCGGAAACACCATATATTTT
>TRBV25-1|TRBJ2-7|.|few
CASGPRVSSYEQYF
TGTGCCAGCGGCCCCAGGGTTAGCTCCTACGAGCAGTACTTC
>TRBV7-7|TRBJ1-1|TRBD1|.
CASSPLAGGGFNTEAFF
TGTGCTAGCAGCCCCCTCGCAGGGGGCGGATTTAACACTGAAGCTTTCTTT
>TRBV30|TRBJ1-5|.|.
CAWSRTDGQPQHF
TGTGCCTGGAGTAGGACCGACGGACAGCCCCAGCATTTT
>TRBV7-2|TRBJ2-3|TRBD2|.
CASSRTSGSDTQYF
TGTGCCAGCAGTCGGACTAGCGGTTCAGATACGCAGTATTTT
>TRBV18|TRBJ1-1|.|.
CASSRTRATEAFF
TGTGCCAGCTCCCGCACGCGGGCGACTGAAGCTTTCTTT
>TRBV5-8|TRBJ1-1|.|.
CASSPFGMGDEAFF
TGTGCCAGCAGCCCTTTCGGGATGGGGGACGAAGCTTTCTTT
>TRBV9|TRBJ2-4|TRBD2|.
CASSVASGGAMNIQYF
TGTGCCAGCAGCGTAGCTAGCGGGGGGGCTATGAACATTCAGTACTTC
>TRBV4-3|TRBJ1-1|.|.
CASSQQGNRNTEAFF
TGCGCCAGCAGCCAACAGGGGAACCGCAACACTGAAGCTTTCTTT
>TRBV5-1|TRBJ1-6|.|.
CASSLGLTGNSPLHF
TGCGCCAGCAGCTTAGGTCTAACGGGGAATTCACCCCTCCACTTT
>TRBV14|TRBJ1-1|.|.
CASSPYSAAISF
TGTGCCAGCAGCCCCTACTCTGCCGCAATTTCCTTT
>TRBV5-6|TRBJ2-1|TRBD1|.
CASSLDQGAPNEQFF
TGTGCCAGCAGCTTGGATCAGGGGGCGCCCAATGAGCAGTTCTTC
>TRBV15|TRBJ1-1|.|.
CATSREPGRGNEAFF
TGTGCCACCAGCAGAGAACCGGGCAGGGGCAACGAAGCTTTCTTT
>TRBV27|TRBJ1-6|.|.
CASRKQGTSPLHF
TGTGCCAGCAGAAAACAGGGTACGTCACCCCTCCACTTT
>TRBV14|TRBJ2-1|.|.
CASSSRGPLSYNEQFF
TGTGCCAGCAGCTCAAGAGGACCCCTATCCTACAATGAGCAGTTCTTC
>TRBV5-4|TRBJ2-5|.|.
CASSPSGAQETQYF
TGTGCCAGCAGCCCAAGCGGAGCCCAAGAGACCCAGTACTTC
>TRBV7-9|TRBJ1-6|TRBD1|.
CASSSFQGAVNSPLHF
TGTGCCAGCAGCTCATTTCAGGGGGCGGTTAATTCACCCCTCCACTTT
>TRBV6-1|TRBJ1-1|TRBD1|.
CASSWDSENTEAFF
TGTGCCAGCAGCTGGGACAGCGAAAACACTGAAGCTTTCTTT
>TRBV9|TRBJ2-3|.|.
CASSVVNRGRECGDTQYF
TGTGCCAGCAGCGTAGTAAATCGGGGCAGGGAATGCGGAGATACGCAGTATTTT
>TRBV7-9|TRBJ1-2|.|.
CASSLAWTGQEYGYTF
TGTGCCAGCAGCTTAGCGTGGACGGGTCAGGAATATGGCTACACCTTC
>TRBV2|TRBJ1-1|.|.
CASSVGGRETEAFF
TGTGCCAGCAGTGTGGGGGGGCGCGAAACTGAAGCTTTCTTT
>TRBV5-1|TRBJ1-2|TRBD1|.
CASSLSGTEHGYTF
TGCGCCAGCAGCTTATCAGGGACAGAGCATGGCTACACCTTC
>TRBV11-2|TRBJ1-1|TRBD1|.
CASSLGQGRLAFF
TGTGCCAGCAGCTTGGGACAGGGGAGATTGGCTTTCTTT
>TRBV30|TRBJ2-5|.|.
CAWSRTVTRETQYF
TGTGCCTGGAGTCGGACAGTCACCCGAGAGACCCAGTACTTC
>TRBV7-8|TRBJ1-6|TRBD1|.
CASSPGQGVLGNSPLHF
TGTGCCAGCAGCCCCGGACAGGGGGTTTTGGGTAATTCACCCCTCCACTTT
>TRBV6-6|TRBJ1-5|TRBD1|.
CASSPGGTGADQPQHF
TGTGCCAGCAGCCCGGGCGGGACAGGGGCGGATCAGCCCCAGCATTTT
>TRBV19|TRBJ1-2|TRBD1|.
CASSIGTGGYGYTF
TGTGCCAGTAGTATTGGGACAGGGGGTTATGGCTACACCTTC
>TRBV7-2|TRBJ2-7|.|.
CASSLDWRGSSYEQYF
TGTGCCAGCAGCTTAGATTGGCGGGGCAGCTCCTACGAGCAGTACTTC
>TRBV4-1|TRBJ2-5|.|.
CASSQVMGKETQYF
TGCGCCAGCAGCCAAGTCATGGGGAAAGAGACCCAGTACTTC
>TRBV2|TRBJ1-1|.|.
CASSVGGNTEAFF
TGTGCCAGCAGCGTCGGGGGGAACACTGAAGCTTTCTTT
>TRBV10-3|TRBJ1-2|TRBD1|.
CAISWTGGEDGYTF
TGTGCCATCAGTTGGACAGGGGGAGAGGATGGCTACACCTTC
>TRBV27|TRBJ2-1|TRBD2|.
CASGFSGGRSYNEQFF
TGTGCCAGCGGCTTCTCGGGGGGGCGCTCCTACAATGAGCAGTTCTTC
>TRBV10-3|TRBJ2-7|.|.
CAISEGTGGASYEQYF
TGTGCCATCAGTGAAGGTACCGGCGGGGCCTCCTACGAGCAGTACTTC
>TRBV7-9|TRBJ1-1|.|.
CASSFEGYTEAFF
TGTGCCAGCAGCTTTGAAGGTTACACTGAAGCTTTCTTT
>TRBV30|TRBJ1-1|TRBD1|.
CAWSDWTGRRAFF
TGTGCCTGGAGTGACTGGACAGGCCGCCGAGCTTTCTTT
>TRBV4-3|TRBJ2-7|.|once
CASSQGGDEQYF
TGCGCCAGCAGCCAAGGGGGCGACGAGCAGTACTTC
>TRBV7-6|TRBJ2-3|TRBD2|.
CASSLEAGEISYTDTQYF
TGTGCCAGCAGCTTAGAAGCGGGGGAAATATCTTACACAGATACGCAGTATTTT
>TRBV11-2|TRBJ2-2|.|.
CASSLRPLTGELFF
TGTGCCAGCAGCCTACGGCCCCTCACCGGGGAGCTGTTTTTT
>TRBV7-2|TRBJ2-3|TRBD2|.
CASSFGQKRGGADTQYF
TGTGCCAGCAGCTTTGGGCAGAAGCGGGGGGGGGCAGATACGCAGTATTTT
>TRBV7-8|TRBJ1-2|TRBD1|.
CASGFQGANYGYTF
TGTGCCAGCGGATTCCAGGGGGCTAACTATGGCTACACCTTC